This record covers a single TCR beta chain. Other nucleotide sequences in the sample specify the same CDR3. The sample belongs to a study of control samples from healthy donors and cancer patients. Using immunoSEQ multiplex PCR, the repertoire was profiled, and TCRdb retains in-frame clones only, with some absent. The sample contains 100,000 to 120,000 clones, approximately 80% of which appear only once. Germline CDR1 is ENHRY and CDR2 is SYGVKD. Between the trimmed V and J ends, which lost 4 bases and 8 bases, there was a span of 12 bases. The CDR3 is made up of 14 amino acids. Sequenced sample: blood. The chain combines TRBV10-3 with TRBJ1-6; D gene unclear. The receptor was derived from a man in his late teens or twenties in good health. Written as DNA, the CDR3 is TGTGCCATCAGTGTAAGGGAGGGCGATTCACCCCTCCACTTT. It specifies CAISVREGDSPLHF.